This T cell receptor beta chain was sequenced during a study of blood T cells in healthy people across ages. The second PCR ran roughly 6 to 12 cycles with a sample-barcoded 5' primer and J-beta primers. Via MiXCR, TCRdb re-called the 5' RACE reads, giving one row per CDR3 protein. The profile shows just under 550,000 distinct CDR3 sequences, 20% to 30% of them singletons. Germline V gene sequence: CDR1 DFQATT, CDR2 SNEGSKA (reference sequence). Trimming cost V 4 bases and J 5 bases, with 10 bases left between them. This CDR3 contains 12 residues. This clonotype was detected only a few times. The antigen is undetermined. Findings and caveats of the study: The fall in TCR beta diversity per million T cells was roughly linear with age.

Peripheral blood from each donor was collected in a volume of about 9.9 milliliters. Per-sample yields of isolated PBMCs were at least 6 million. These same records also appear under a second study, on T cells of mothers and their children. That work adds: The M1S primer of the second PCR added sample barcodes and 2-4 random nucleotides.

The sequencing sample was made of blood. This clonotype was sampled from a boy aged 5-17 years in good health. The chain combines TRBV20-1 with TRBJ2-3, with no clear D. The CDR3: CSAISTGDTQYF. The CDR3 DNA is TGCAGTGCTATCTCGACGGGAGATACGCAGTATTTT.